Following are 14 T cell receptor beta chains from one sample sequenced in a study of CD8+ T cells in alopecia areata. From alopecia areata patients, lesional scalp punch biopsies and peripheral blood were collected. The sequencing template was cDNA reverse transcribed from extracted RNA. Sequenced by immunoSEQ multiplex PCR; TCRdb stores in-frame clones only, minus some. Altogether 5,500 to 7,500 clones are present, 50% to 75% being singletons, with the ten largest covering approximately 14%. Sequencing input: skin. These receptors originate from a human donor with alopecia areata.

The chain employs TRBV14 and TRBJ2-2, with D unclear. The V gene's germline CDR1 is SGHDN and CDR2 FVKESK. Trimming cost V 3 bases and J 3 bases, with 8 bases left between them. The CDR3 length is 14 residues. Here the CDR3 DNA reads TGTGCCAGCAGCCAGGGCAGTTACACCGGGGAGCTGTTTTTT. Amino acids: CASSQGSYTGELFF.

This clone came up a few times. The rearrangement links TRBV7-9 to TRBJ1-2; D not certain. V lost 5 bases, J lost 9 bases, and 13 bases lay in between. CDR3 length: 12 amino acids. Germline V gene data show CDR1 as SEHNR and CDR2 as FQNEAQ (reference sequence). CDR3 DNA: TGTGCCAGCAGCCTCTCGACCCCACGCTACACCTTC. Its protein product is CASSLSTPRYTF.

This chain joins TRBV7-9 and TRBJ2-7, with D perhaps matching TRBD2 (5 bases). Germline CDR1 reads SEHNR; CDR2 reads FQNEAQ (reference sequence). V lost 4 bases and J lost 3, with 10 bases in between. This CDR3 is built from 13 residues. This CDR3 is CASSYGLYYEQYF. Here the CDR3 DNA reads TGTGCCAGCAGCTATGGACTCTACTACGAGCAGTACTTC.

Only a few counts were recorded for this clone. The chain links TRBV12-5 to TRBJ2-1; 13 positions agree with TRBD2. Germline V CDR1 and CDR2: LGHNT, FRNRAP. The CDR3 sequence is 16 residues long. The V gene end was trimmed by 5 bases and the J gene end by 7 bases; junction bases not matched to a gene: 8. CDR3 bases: TGTGCTAGTGGTACTAGCGGGAGGGCCATGGAAAATGAGCAGTTCTTC. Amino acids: CASGTSGRAMENEQFF.

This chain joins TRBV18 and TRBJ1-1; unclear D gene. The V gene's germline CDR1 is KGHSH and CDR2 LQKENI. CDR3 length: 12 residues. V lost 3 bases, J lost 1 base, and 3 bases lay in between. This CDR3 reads CASSPQNTEAFF. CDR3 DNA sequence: TGTGCCAGCTCACCCCAGAACACTGAAGCTTTCTTT.

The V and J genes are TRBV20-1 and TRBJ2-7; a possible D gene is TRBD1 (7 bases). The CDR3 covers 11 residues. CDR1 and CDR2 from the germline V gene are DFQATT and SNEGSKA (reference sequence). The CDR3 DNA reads TGCAGCGGAGGGACAGCCTACGAGCAGTACTTC. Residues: CSGGTAYEQYF.

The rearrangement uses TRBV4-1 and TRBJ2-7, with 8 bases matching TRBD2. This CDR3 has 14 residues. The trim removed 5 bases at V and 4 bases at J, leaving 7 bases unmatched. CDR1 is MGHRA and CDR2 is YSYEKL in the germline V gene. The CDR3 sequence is CASSAPGGIYEQYF. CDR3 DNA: TGCGCCAGCAGCGCGCCGGGGGGGATTTACGAGCAGTACTTC.

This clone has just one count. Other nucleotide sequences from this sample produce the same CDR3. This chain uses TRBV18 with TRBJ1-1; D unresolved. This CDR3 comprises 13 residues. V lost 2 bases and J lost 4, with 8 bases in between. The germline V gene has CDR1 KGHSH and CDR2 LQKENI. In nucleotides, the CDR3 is TGTGCCAGCTCACCAAGCGACGGCACTGAAGCTTTCTTT. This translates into CASSPSDGTEAFF.

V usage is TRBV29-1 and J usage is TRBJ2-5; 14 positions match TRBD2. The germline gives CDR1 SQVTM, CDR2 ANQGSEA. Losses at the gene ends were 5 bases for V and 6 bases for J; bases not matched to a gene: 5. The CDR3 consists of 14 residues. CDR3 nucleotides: TGCAGCGTTATGGGACTAGCGGGAGAAAAGACCCAGTACTTC. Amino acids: CSVMGLAGEKTQYF.

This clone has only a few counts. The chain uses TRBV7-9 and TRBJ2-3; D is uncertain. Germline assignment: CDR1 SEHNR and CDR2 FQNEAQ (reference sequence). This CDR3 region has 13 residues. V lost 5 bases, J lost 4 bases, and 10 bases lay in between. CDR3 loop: CASSPKGPDTQYF. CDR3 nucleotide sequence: TGTGCCAGCAGCCCCAAAGGCCCAGATACGCAGTATTTT. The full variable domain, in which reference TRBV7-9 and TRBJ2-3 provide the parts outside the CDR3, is DTGVSQNPRHKITKRGQNVTFRCDPISEHNRLYWYRQTLGQGPEFLTYFQNEAQLEKSRLLSDRFSAERPKGSFSTLEIQRTEQGDSAMYLCASSPKGPDTQYFGPGTRLTVL.

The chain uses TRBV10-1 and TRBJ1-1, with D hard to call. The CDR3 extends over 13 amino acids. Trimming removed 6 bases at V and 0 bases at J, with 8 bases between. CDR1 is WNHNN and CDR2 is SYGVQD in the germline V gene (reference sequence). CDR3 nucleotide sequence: TGCGCCAGCAGAAGTGAGATGAACACTGAAGCTTTCTTT. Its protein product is CASRSEMNTEAFF.

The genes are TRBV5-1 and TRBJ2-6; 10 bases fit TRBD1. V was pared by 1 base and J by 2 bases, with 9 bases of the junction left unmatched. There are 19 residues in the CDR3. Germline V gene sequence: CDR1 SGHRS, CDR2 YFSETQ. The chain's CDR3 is CASSLTRQGALTGANVLTF. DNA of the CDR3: TGCGCCAGCAGCTTGACTCGACAGGGGGCGCTTACTGGGGCCAACGTCCTGACTTTC. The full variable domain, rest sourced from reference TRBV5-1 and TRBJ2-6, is KAGVTQTPRYLIKTRGQQVTLSCSPISGHRSVSWYQQTPGQGLQFLFEYFSETQRNKGNFPGRFSGRQFSNSRSEMNVSTLELGDSALYLCASSLTRQGALTGANVLTFGAGSRLTVL.

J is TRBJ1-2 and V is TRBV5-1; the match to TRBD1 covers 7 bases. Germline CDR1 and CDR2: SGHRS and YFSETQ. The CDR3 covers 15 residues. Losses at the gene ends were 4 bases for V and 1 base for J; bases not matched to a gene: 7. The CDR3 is CASSKTTGDNYGYTF. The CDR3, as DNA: TGCGCCAGCAGCAAAACCACAGGGGATAACTATGGCTACACCTTC.

CDR3 nucleotides: TGTGCCAGTAGGAGGACGGACTCACCGACTAGCACAGATACGCAGTATTTT. Translated: CASRRTDSPTSTDTQYF. This sequence joins TRBV19 and TRBJ2-3, with D possibly being TRBD2 (5 bases). In germline, CDR1 is LNHDA, CDR2 SQIVND (reference sequence). This CDR3 has 17 residues. V was pared by 6 bases and J by 0 bases, with 19 bases between.